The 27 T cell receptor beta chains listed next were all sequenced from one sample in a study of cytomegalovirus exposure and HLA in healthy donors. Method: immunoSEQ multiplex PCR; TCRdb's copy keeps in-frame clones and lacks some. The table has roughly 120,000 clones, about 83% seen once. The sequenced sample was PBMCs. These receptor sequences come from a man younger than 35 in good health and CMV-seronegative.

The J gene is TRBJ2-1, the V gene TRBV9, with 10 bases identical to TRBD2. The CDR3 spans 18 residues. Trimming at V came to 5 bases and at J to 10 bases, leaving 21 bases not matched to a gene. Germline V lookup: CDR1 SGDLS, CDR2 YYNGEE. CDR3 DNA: TGTGCCAGCAGTTCCTCCTTAAAGGGGACTAGCGATTTCAAGGAGCAGTTCTTC. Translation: CASSSSLKGTSDFKEQFF.

The DNA of the CDR3 is TGTGCCAGCAGTGATAGCGGGGATTGGGATGAGCAGTTCTTC. Translation gives CASSDSGDWDEQFF. This chain uses TRBV25-1 with TRBJ2-1, with TRBD2 matching 8 bases. There are 14 residues in the CDR3. Germline lookup yields CDR1 MGHDK and CDR2 SYGVNS. V was pared by 3 bases and J by 8 bases, with 6 bases of the junction left unmatched. The entire variable domain, with the rest obtained from reference TRBV25-1 and TRBJ2-1, is as follows: EADIYQTPRYLVIGTGKKITLECSQTMGHDKMYWYQQDPGMELHLIHYSYGVNSTEKGDLSSESTVSRIRTEHFPLTLESARPSHTSQYLCASSDSGDWDEQFFGPGTRLTVL.

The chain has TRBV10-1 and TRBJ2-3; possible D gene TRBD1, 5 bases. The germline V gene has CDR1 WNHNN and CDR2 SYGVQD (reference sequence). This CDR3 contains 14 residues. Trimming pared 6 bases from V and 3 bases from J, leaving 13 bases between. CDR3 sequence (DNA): TGCGCCAGCAGCCTCGACAGTGGAACAGATACGCAGTATTTT. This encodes CASSLDSGTDTQYF.

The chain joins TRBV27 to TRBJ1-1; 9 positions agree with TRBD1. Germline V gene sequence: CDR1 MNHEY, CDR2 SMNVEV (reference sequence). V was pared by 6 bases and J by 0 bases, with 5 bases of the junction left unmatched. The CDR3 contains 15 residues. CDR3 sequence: CASSRRQGVNTEAFF. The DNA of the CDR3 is TGTGCCAGCAGCAGAAGACAGGGGGTGAACACTGAAGCTTTCTTT.

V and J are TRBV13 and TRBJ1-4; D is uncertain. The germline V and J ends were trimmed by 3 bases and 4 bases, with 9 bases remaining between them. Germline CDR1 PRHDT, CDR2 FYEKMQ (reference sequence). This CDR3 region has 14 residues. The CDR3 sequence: CASSLGGLNEKLFF. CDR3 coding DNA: TGTGCCAGCAGCTTGGGAGGTCTTAATGAAAAACTGTTTTTT.

The CDR3 protein is CASSGNRGLGEKLFF. CDR3 sequence (DNA): TGTGCCAGCAGTGGCAACAGGGGTTTAGGAGAAAAACTGTTTTTT. The chain joins TRBV6-1 to TRBJ1-4; 7 bases are a match to TRBD1. The V gene's germline CDR1 is MNHNS and CDR2 SASEGT. The CDR3 is 15 residues long. Trimming removed 4 bases from V and 8 bases from J; junction bases left unmatched: 10.

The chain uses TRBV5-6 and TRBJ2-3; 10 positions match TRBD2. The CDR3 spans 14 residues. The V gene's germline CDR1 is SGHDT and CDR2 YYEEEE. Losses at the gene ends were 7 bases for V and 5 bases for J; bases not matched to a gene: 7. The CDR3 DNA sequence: TGTGCCAGCCTGAGCGGGGGGGCCGGAGATACGCAGTATTTT. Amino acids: CASLSGGAGDTQYF. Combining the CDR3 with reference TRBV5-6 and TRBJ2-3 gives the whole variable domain DAGVTQSPTHLIKTRGQQVTLRCSPKSGHDTVSWYQQALGQGPQFIFQYYEEEERQRGNFPDRFSGHQFPNYSSELNVNALLLGDSALYLCASLSGGAGDTQYFGPGTRLTVL.

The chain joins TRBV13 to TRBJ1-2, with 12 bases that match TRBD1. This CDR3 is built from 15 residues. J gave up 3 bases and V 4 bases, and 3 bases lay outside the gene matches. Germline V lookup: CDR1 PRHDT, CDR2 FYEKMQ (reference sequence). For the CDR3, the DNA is TGTGCCAGCAGCTCTGGGACAGGGGGCCACTATGGCTACACCTTC. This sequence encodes CASSSGTGGHYGYTF. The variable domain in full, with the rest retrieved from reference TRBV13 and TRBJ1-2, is AAGVIQSPRHLIKEKRETATLKCYPIPRHDTVYWYQQGPGQDPQFLISFYEKMQSDKGSIPDRFSAQQFSDYHSELNMSSLELGDSALYFCASSSGTGGHYGYTFGSGTRLTVV.

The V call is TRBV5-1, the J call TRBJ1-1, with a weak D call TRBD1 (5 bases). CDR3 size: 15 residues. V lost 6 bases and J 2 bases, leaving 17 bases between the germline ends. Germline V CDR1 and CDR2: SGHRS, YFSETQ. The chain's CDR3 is CASISRPGPNTEAFF. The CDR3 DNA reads TGCGCCAGCATCTCGAGGCCAGGGCCCAACACTGAAGCTTTCTTT.

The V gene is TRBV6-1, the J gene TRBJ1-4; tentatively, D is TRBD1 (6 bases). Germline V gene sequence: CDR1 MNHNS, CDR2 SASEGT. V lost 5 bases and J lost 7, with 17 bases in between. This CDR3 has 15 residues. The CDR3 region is CASSPKGGLAEKLFF. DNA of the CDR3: TGTGCCAGCAGTCCAAAGGGGGGGCTGGCTGAAAAACTGTTTTTT.

CDR3 sequence: CAWGGRTGGGNEQYF. The CDR3 DNA sequence: TGTGCCTGGGGGGGAAGAACAGGGGGAGGAAACGAGCAGTACTTC. The rearrangement links TRBV30 to TRBJ2-7, with 8 bases matching TRBD1. The CDR3 totals 15 residues. Germline CDR1 and CDR2: GTSNPN and SVGIG (reference sequence). After removal of 5 bases from V and 5 bases from J, the junction contained 14 bases not matched to a gene.

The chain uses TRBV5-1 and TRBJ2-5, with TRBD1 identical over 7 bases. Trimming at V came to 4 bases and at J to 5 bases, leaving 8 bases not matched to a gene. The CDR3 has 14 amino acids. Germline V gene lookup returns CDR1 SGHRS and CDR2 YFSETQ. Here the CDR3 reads CASSQGDSWETQYF. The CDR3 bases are TGCGCCAGCAGCCAAGGGGACAGCTGGGAGACCCAGTACTTC.

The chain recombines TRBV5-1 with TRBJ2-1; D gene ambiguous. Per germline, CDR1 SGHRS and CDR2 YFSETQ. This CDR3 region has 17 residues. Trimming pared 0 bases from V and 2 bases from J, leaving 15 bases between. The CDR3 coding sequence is TGCGCCAGCAGCTTGGCGGGTCAGCTCTCCACCTACAATGAGCAGTTCTTC. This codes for CASSLAGQLSTYNEQFF.

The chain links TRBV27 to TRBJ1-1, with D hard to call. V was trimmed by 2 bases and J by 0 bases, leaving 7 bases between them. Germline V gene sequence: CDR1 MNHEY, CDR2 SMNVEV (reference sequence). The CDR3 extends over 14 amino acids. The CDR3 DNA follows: TGTGCCAGCAGTTTAAGCGCTATGAACACTGAAGCTTTCTTT. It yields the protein CASSLSAMNTEAFF.

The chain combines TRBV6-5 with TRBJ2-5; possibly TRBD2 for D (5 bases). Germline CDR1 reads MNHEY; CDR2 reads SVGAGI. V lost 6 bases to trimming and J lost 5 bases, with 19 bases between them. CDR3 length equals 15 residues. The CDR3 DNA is TGTGCCAGCAGCGTAGCGAGTGCTCGGTGGGAGACCCAGTACTTC. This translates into CASSVASARWETQYF.

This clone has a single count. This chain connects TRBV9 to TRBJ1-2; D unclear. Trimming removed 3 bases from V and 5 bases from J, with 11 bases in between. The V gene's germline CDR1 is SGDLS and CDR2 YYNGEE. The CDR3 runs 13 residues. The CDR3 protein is CASSGRVLYGYTF. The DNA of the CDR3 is TGTGCCAGCAGCGGCCGGGTCCTATATGGCTACACCTTC. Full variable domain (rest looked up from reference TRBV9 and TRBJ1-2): DSGVTQTPKHLITATGQRVTLRCSPRSGDLSVYWYQQSLDQGLQFLIQYYNGEERAKGNILERFSAQQFPDLHSELNLSSLELGDSALYFCASSGRVLYGYTFGSGTRLTVV.

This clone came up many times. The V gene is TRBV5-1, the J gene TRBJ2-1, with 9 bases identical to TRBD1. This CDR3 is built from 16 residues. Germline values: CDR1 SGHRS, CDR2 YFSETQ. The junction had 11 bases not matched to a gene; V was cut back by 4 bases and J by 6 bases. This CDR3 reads CASSPWGTGTTNEQFF. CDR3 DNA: TGCGCCAGCAGCCCTTGGGGGACAGGGACTACCAATGAGCAGTTCTTC.

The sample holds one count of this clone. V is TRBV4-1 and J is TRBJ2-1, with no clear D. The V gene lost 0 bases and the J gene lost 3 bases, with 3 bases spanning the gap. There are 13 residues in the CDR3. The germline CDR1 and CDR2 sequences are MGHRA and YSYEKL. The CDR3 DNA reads TGCGCCAGCAGCCAAGACAACTACAATGAGCAGTTCTTC. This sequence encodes CASSQDNYNEQFF.

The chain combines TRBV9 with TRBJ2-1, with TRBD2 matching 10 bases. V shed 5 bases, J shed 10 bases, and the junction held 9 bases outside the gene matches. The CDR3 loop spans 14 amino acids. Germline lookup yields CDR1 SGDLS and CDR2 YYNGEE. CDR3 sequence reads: CASREREGRLEQFF. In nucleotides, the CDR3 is TGTGCCAGCAGAGAGCGGGAGGGCCGACTGGAGCAGTTCTTC.

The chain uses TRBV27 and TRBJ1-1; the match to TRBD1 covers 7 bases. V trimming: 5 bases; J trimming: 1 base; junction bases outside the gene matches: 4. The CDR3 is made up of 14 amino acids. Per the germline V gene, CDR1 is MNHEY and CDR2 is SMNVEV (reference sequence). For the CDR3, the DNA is TGTGCCAGCAGTCAAGGGACAGCGAACACTGAAGCTTTCTTT. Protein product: CASSQGTANTEAFF.

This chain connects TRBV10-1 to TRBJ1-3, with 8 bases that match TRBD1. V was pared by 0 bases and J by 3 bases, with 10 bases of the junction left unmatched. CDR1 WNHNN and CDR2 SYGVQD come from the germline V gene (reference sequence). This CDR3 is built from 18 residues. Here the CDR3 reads CASSESGTGPFGGNTIYF. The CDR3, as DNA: TGCGCCAGCAGTGAGTCGGGGACAGGCCCTTTCGGTGGAAACACCATATATTTT.

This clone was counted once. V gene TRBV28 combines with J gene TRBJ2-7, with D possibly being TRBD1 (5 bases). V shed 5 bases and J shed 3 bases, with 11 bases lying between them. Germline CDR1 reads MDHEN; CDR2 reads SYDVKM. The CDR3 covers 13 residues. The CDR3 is CASSPTDNYEQYF. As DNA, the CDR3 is TGTGCCAGCAGTCCGACAGATAACTACGAGCAGTACTTC.

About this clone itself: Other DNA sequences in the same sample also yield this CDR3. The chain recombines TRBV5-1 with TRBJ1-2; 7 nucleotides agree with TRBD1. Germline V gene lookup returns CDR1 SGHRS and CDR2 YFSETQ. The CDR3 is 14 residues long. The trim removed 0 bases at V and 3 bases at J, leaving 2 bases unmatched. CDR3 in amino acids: CASSLGQGDYGYTF. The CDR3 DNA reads TGCGCCAGCAGCTTGGGTCAGGGGGACTATGGCTACACCTTC.

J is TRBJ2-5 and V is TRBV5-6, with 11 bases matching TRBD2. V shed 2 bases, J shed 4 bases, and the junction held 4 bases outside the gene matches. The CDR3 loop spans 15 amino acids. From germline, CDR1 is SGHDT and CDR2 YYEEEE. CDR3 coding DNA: TGTGCCAGCAGCTTCCTAGCGGGAGGTCGAGAGACCCAGTACTTC. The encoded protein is CASSFLAGGRETQYF.

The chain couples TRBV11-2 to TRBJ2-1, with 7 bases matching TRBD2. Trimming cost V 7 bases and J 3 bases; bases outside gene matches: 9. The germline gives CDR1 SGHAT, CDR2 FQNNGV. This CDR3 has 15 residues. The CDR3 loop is CASTTPAGLYNEQFF. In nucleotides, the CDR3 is TGTGCCAGCACAACACCAGCGGGGCTCTACAATGAGCAGTTCTTC.

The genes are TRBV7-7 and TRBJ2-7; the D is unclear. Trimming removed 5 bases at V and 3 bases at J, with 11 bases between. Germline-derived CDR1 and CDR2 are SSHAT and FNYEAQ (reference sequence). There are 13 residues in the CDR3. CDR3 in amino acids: CASSLGSGYEQYF. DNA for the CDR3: TGTGCCAGCAGCCTTGGCTCGGGCTACGAGCAGTACTTC.

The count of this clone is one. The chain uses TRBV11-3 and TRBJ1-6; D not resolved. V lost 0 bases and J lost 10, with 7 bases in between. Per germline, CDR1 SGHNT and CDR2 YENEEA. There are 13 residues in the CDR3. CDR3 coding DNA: TGTGCCAGCAGCTTAGATTGGCAGTCACCCCTCCACTTT. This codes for CASSLDWQSPLHF.